This TCR beta chain came from a study of regulatory T cells in long-lasting Graves disease. Germline V lookup: CDR1 KGHDR, CDR2 SFDVKD. CDR3 size: 13 residues. V lost 2 bases to trimming and J lost 7 bases, with 10 bases between them. Regarding the study as a whole: There was favoring of TRBV28, TRBJ1-2 and TRBJ2-5 in persistent disease.

Time point indicated: newly diagnosed GD, antithyroid drugs for less than 3 months. Construction of the TCR library relied on RNA isolated from PBMCs. The table lists this clonotype with many counts. The antigen remains undetermined. Relying on iRepertoire HTBI primers and Arm-PCR of CDR3 regions, the team built TCR beta libraries. TCRdb analysed the multiplex PCR reads with MiXCR anew, one entry per CDR3 protein. The profile shows 350,000 to 400,000 distinct CDR3 sequences, roughly 16% of them singletons. These same data were also listed under a study on T cells in Graves' hyperthyroidism and ophthalmopathy. From that report: Not enrolled were patients with uncontrolled infection, other autoimmune disease, pregnancy or lactation. RT-PCR in the first round (using the HTBI primer set) targeted the TCR CDR3. Model output signaled ophthalmopathy a median roughly 6.5 months ahead of onset.

The receptor comes from a woman aged 18-30 years with Graves disease. The input for sequencing was peripheral blood mononuclear cells (PBMCs), taken at new diagnosis, from a patient treated with antithyroid drugs. The V and J genes are TRBV24-1 and TRBJ1-2; D unclear. The CDR3 loop reads CATSDWEVGGYTF. CDR3 nucleotides: TGTGCCACCAGTGATTGGGAGGTTGGTGGCTACACCTTC.